This T cell receptor beta chain stems from a study of STAT5B mutations in CD4+ large granular lymphocyte leukemia (dated by TCRdb to between 2021 and 2022). Study-level background: Among the healthy controls, the CDR3 'QG' motif was associated with a particular HLA allele. Flow cytometry on FACSCanto II or FACSVerse confirmed that purified fractions exceeded 95% purity among lymphocytes. TCRbeta repertoires of CD4+ T-cell large granular lymphocyte leukemia patients were compared with those of healthy blood donors. Points the paper makes about the study in general: TRBV06-family usage was enriched among the top patient clones (8/27) compared with healthy controls (2/35). The data were not HLA-matched, and the relatively small sample size could explain the higher clonality seen in CD4+ compared with CD8+ T-LGLL. Compared with healthy CD4+ repertoires, CD4-sorted patient repertoires appeared more clonal, and this difference remained even after the putative leukemic clones were removed. Main leukemic clonotypes were private to each patient, although roughly 25% of the main leukemic clonotypes were found at low frequency in the non-leukemic repertoires of other patients.

The immunoSEQ assay at survey resolution was applied to genomic DNA for sequencing of TCRbeta rearrangements. The authors processed their data as follows. In the TCR sequencing data, the smallest productive clonotype frequency that could be detected was 2.59 x 10-5. Only productive TCRbeta rearrangements, defined as complete and in-frame sequences, were included in the analyses. Clonality for each sample was calculated as Simpson clonality in the immunoSEQ Analyzer version 3.0. Based on frequency, clones were grouped as very rare, small, medium, large (1-20%) or hyperexpanded (>20%). Generation probabilities were estimated with OLGA 1.2.3, V-gene circos plots were generated with VDJtools, specificities were searched for in VDJdb, and CDR3 motifs were identified with GLIPH. Entries here come from immuneACCESS through TCRdb and include only in-frame sequences with V and J called. Some clones fail to appear in such tables; in the studies checked, an unresolved V gene covers under half of the shortfall, and the cause of the remainder is unknown. V and J calls plus clone size are reproduced from that table; the DNA served to infer D and trimming. The sample records about 30,000 clones, just under 80% of which are singletons. Jointly, the top ten make up 2.5% of the sample.

As regards this clone: The antigen it recognizes is unknown. No base-level quality is on record; no much larger clone is a single base apart.

The healthy controls were 35 or so blood donors, and the buffy coats of these donors were supplied by the Finnish Red Cross blood service. All TCR-sequenced material derived from peripheral blood: patient blood samples and healthy donor buffy coats. Peripheral blood mononuclear cells were isolated by Ficoll-Hypaque gradient centrifugation. For the healthy controls, CD4+ cells were obtained from buffy coats by magnetic purification. The Gentra Puregene Cell and Tissue kit was used to extract genomic DNA, and a Qubit 2.0 fluorometer was used to measure the amount of genomic DNA. The germline V gene (reference sequence) supplies CDR1 SEHNR and CDR2 FQNEAQ. The CDR3 starts with the cysteine, ends with the phenylalanine, and has 13 residues. Kept here is only the CDR3 DNA, which spans 39 bases and is read in frame from base 1. The V and J ends are trimmed by 5 bases and 8 bases, leaving 15 bases between them.

The sample taken for sequencing was CD4+ T cells from blood buffy coats. This chain joins TRBV7-9 to TRBJ1-2, with TRBD1 perhaps the D gene, on 6 matching bases. This clonotype originated in a human donor in good health. CDR3 reads: CASSLQGFGGYTF. The sequenced DNA is TGTGCCAGCAGCCTACAGGGCTTCGGAGGCTACACCTTC.